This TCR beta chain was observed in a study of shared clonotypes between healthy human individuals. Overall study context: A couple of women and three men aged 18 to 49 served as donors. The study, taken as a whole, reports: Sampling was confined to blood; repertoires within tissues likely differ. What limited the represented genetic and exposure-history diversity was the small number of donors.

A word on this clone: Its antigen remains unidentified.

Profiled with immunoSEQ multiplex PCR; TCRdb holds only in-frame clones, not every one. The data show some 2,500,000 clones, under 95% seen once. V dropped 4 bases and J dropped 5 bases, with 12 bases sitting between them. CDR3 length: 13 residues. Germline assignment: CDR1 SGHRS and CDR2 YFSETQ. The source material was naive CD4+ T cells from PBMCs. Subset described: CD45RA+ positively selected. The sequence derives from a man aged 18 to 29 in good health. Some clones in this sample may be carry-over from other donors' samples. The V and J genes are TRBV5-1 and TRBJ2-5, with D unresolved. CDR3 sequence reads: CASSIVTRETQYF. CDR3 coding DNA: TGCGCCAGCAGCATAGTTACAAGGGAGACCCAGTACTTC.